What follows is one TCR beta chain and its context. Its antigen is currently unknown. The data were taken from a study of early T cells in non-severe SARS-CoV-2 infection. Findings and caveats of the study: Private and CD4 specificities were missed by VDJdb matching, skewed to anti-spike CD8.

The CDR3 consists of 14 residues. The V gene lost 4 bases and the J gene lost 5 bases, with 14 bases spanning the gap. CDR1 MNHEY and CDR2 SMNVEV come from the germline V gene (reference sequence). TCRdb re-derived calls from the 5' RACE reads in MiXCR, one entry per CDR3 protein. The sample carries approximately 70,000 distinct CDR3 sequences, 4.5% to 6% recorded once. Sequencing was performed on whole blood, taken at baseline. The chain couples TRBV27 to TRBJ2-5; D is unresolved. The TCR sequence derives from an adult who was a healthcare worker with PCR-confirmed SARS-CoV-2 infection or an uninfected control (not recorded which). The CDR3 sequence is CASSSFIGAETQYF. The CDR3 DNA sequence: TGTGCCAGCAGTTCCTTCATAGGCGCGGAGACCCAGTACTTC.